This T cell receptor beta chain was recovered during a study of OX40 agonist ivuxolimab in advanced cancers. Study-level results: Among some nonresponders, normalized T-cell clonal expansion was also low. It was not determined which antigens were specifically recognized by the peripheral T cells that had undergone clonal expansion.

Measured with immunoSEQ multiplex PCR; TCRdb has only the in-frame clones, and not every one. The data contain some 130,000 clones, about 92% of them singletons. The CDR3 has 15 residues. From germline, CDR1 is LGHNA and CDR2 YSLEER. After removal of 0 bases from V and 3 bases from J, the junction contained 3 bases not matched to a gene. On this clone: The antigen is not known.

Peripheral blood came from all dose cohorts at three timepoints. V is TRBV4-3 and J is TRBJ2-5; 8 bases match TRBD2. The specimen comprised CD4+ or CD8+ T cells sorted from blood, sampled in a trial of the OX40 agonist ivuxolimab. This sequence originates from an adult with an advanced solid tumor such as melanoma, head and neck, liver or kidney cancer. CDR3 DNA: TGCGCCAGCAGCCAAGACTGGACTAGCAAAGAGACCCAGTACTTC. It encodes CASSQDWTSKETQYF.